This TCR beta chain came from a study of blood T cell repertoires in COVID-19. Study-wide background: Both acute and convalescent COVID-19 samples were obtained from the United States, Italy and Spain. The analysed material was cDNA or gDNA that came from T cells, B-cell-depleted T cells, or PBMCs.

Measured with immunoSEQ multiplex PCR; TCRdb has only the in-frame clones, and not every one. This sample has 190,000 or so clones, with over 80% found just once. All enrollees were roughly 18 to 89 years old and from approximately 24 US areas. The CDR3 is 16 amino acids. The trim removed 3 bases at V and 1 base at J, leaving 4 bases unmatched. The germline gives CDR1 ENHRY, CDR2 SYGVKD. The receptor's source is a man aged 25-45 years who had recovered from COVID-19. This rearrangement joins TRBV10-3 to TRBJ2-7; 12 bases line up with TRBD2. Sequencing was done on a sample of PBMCs or T cells enriched from blood (not recorded which). The CDR3 region has the DNA TGTGCCATCAGTGAAGGACTAGCGGGGAGGTCCTACGAGCAGTACTTC. Translated, it gives CAISEGLAGRSYEQYF.